This record looks at one T cell receptor beta chain sequence and its context. Sequencing templates came from extracted RNA that was reverse transcribed into cDNA. The data were produced by immunoSEQ multiplex PCR, yet TCRdb's version contains in-frame clones alone and is incomplete. The table includes just over 150,000 clones, 55% to 75% detected once. The treatment here: oral pan-JAK inhibitor, 5-10 mg twice daily. PBMCs provided sorted CD4+ and CD8+ T cells. The sample originates from a study of CD8+ T cells in alopecia areata. CDR3 length: 12 amino acids. Trimming removed 4 bases at V and 4 bases at J, with 10 bases between. Per germline, CDR1 SQVTM and CDR2 ANQGSEA.

The chain is built from TRBV29-1 and TRBJ1-2, with D unclear. The receptor was isolated from a human donor with alopecia areata. Sequenced material: CD4+ T cells sorted from blood, taken at week 4, from a patient treated with tofacitinib. In DNA form, the CDR3 reads TGCAGCGTTGGTGGGGTAACCTATGGCTACACCTTC. Its protein product is CSVGGVTYGYTF.